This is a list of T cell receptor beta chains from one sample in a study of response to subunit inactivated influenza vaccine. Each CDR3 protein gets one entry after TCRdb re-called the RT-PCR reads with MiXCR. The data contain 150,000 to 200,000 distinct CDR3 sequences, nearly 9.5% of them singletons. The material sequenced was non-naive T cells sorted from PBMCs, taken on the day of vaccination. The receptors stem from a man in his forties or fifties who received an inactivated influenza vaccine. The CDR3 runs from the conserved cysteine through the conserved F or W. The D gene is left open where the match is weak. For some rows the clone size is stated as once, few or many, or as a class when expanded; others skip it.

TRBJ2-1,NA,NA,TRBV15,CATSRDTGREQFF,TGTGCCACCAGCAGAGACACGGGGCGTGAGCAGTTCTTC
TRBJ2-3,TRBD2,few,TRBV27,CASRAGTSGYTDTQYF,TGTGCCAGCAGAGCCGGGACTAGCGGTTACACAGATACGCAGTATTTT
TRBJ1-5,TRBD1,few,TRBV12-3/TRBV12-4,CASSLRTGSNQPQHF,TGTGCCAGCAGTTTGAGGACAGGCAGCAATCAGCCCCAGCATTTT
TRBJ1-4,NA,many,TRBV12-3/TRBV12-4,CASSNYQDEKLFF,TGTGCCAGCAGTAACTACCAGGATGAAAAACTGTTTTTT
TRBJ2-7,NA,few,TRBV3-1,CASSQGRLLLGEQYF,TGTGCCAGCAGCCAAGGAAGACTCCTATTGGGAGAGCAGTACTTC
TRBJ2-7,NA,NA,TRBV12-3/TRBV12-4,CASSPAVYRSLSSYEQYF,TGTGCCAGCAGTCCAGCAGTCTACAGATCCTTAAGCTCCTACGAGCAGTACTTC
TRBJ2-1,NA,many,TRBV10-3,CAISVQAGPTYNEQFF,TGTGCCATCAGTGTTCAGGCAGGGCCGACCTACAATGAGCAGTTCTTC
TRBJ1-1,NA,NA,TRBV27,CASSFLTDSEAFF,TGTGCCAGCAGTTTTTTGACGGACAGTGAAGCTTTCTTT
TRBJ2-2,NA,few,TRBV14,CASSLGRTGELFF,TGTGCCAGCTCTCTAGGTCGGACCGGGGAGCTGTTTTTT
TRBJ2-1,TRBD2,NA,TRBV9,CASSVGPAGGRYNEQFF,TGTGCCAGCAGCGTAGGGCCAGCGGGAGGCAGGTACAATGAGCAGTTCTTC
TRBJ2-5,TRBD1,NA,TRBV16,CASSQSRGRETQYF,TGTGCCAGCAGCCAATCAAGGGGGCGAGAGACCCAGTACTTC
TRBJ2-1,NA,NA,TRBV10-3,CAISEWDSGDNEQFF,TGTGCCATCAGTGAGTGGGACTCGGGTGACAATGAGCAGTTCTTC
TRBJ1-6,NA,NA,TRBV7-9,CASSAKTGSRNSPLHF,TGTGCCAGCAGCGCGAAGACCGGGTCACGTAATTCACCCCTCCACTTT
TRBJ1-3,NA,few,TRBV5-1,CATRPEVSGNTIYF,TGCGCCACTCGCCCCGAAGTCTCTGGAAACACCATATATTTT
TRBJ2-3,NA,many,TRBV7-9,CASSQREFGGTDTQYF,TGTGCCAGCAGCCAGAGGGAGTTCGGAGGCACAGATACGCAGTATTTT
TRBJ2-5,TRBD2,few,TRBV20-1,CSASAGLAGGLGQYF,TGCAGTGCTAGTGCCGGACTAGCGGGGGGCCTGGGCCAGTACTTC
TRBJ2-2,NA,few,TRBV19,CASSTKASGELFF,TGTGCCAGTTCGACTAAGGCATCCGGGGAGCTGTTTTTT
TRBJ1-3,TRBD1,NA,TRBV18,CASSPVSGQGMLSGNTIYF,TGTGCCAGCTCACCAGTCTCGGGACAGGGGATGCTCTCTGGAAACACCATATATTTT
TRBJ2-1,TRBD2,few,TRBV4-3,CASSQDPGRLAGYNEQFF,TGCGCCAGCAGCCAAGACCCCGGCCGACTAGCGGGATACAATGAGCAGTTCTTC
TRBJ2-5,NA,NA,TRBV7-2,CASRAGAKETQYF,TGTGCCAGCAGGGCCGGGGCGAAGGAGACCCAGTACTTC
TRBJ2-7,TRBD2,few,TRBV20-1,CSARPSGLYEQYF,TGCAGTGCTAGACCTAGCGGCCTCTACGAGCAGTACTTC
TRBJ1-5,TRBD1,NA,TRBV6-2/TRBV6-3,CASSPTGTGRNQPQHF,TGTGCCAGCAGTCCCACCGGGACAGGACGCAATCAGCCCCAGCATTTT
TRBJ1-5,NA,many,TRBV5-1,CASSLRPGSNQPQHF,TGCGCCAGCAGCTTGCGTCCAGGGTCCAATCAGCCCCAGCATTTT
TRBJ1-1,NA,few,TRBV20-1,CSASNRGVNTEAFF,TGCAGTGCTAGCAATAGGGGAGTCAACACTGAAGCTTTCTTT
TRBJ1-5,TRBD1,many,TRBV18,CASSPPRQGPLHF,TGTGCCAGCTCACCCCCCCGACAGGGACCCCTGCATTTT
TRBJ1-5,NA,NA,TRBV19,CASTRSNQPQHF,TGTGCCAGTACCCGTAGCAATCAGCCCCAGCATTTT
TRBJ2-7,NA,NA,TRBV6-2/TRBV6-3,CASSHDEYEQYF,TGTGCCAGCAGTCATGACGAGTACGAGCAGTACTTC
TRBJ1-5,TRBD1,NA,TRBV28,CASSPVQGGRPQHF,TGTGCCAGCAGTCCGGTACAGGGGGGACGGCCCCAGCATTTT
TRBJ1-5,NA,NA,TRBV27,CASSFPRGPQHF,TGTGCCAGCAGTTTCCCACGGGGGCCCCAGCATTTT
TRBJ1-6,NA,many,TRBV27,CASSFGVKGNSPLHF,TGTGCCAGCAGTTTTGGGGTGAAAGGGAATTCACCCCTCCACTTT
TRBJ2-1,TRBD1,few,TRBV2,CATRGTGSYNEQFF,TGTGCCACCAGAGGGACAGGGAGCTACAATGAGCAGTTCTTC
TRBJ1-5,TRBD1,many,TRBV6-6,CASTNRGDQPQHF,TGTGCCAGCACAAACAGGGGGGATCAGCCCCAGCATTTT
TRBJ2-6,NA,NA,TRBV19,CASSIMGGALSGANVLTF,TGTGCCAGTAGTATTATGGGGGGTGCCCTCTCTGGGGCCAACGTCCTGACTTTC
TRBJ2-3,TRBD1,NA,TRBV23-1,CASSQPPRTGTDTQYF,TGCGCCAGCAGTCAACCCCCTAGGACAGGGACAGATACGCAGTATTTT
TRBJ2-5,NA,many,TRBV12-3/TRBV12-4,CASSFGYGETQYF,TGTGCCAGCAGTTTTGGCTATGGGGAGACCCAGTACTTC
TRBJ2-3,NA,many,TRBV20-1,CSAPTATDTQYF,TGCAGTGCCCCTACGGCCACAGATACGCAGTATTTT
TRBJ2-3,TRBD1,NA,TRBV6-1,CASRGGFRGQVGKTDTQYF,TGTGCCAGCAGAGGGGGTTTTAGGGGGCAAGTGGGGAAAACAGATACGCAGTATTTT
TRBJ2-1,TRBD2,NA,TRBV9,CASTPLRLAGLEEQFF,TGTGCCAGCACCCCACTCCGGCTAGCGGGGCTCGAAGAGCAGTTCTTC
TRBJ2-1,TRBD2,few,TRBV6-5,CASSLERGTYNEQFF,TGTGCCAGCAGTTTAGAGCGGGGTACGTACAATGAGCAGTTCTTC
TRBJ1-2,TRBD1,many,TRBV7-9,CASSTRQGASGGYTF,TGTGCCAGCAGCACCAGACAGGGGGCCTCGGGTGGCTACACCTTC
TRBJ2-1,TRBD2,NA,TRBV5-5,CASSRALAGGPVRSEQFF,TGTGCCAGCAGCAGGGCCCTAGCGGGAGGGCCTGTTAGAAGTGAGCAGTTCTTC
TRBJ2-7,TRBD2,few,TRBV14,CASSQGSGAVKYEQYF,TGTGCCAGCAGCCAAGGGAGCGGGGCAGTTAAGTACGAGCAGTACTTC
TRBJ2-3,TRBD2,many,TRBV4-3,CASSQGFLAASTDTQYF,TGCGCCAGCAGCCAAGGATTTCTAGCGGCTAGCACAGATACGCAGTATTTT
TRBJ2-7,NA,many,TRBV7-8,CASSLVTGPTYEQYF,TGTGCCAGCAGCTTAGTAACGGGACCCACCTACGAGCAGTACTTC
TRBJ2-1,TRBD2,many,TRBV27,CASSLGVAGASEQFF,TGTGCCAGCAGTTTAGGGGTAGCGGGAGCGTCTGAGCAGTTCTTC
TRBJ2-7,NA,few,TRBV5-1,CASSLAPGRGYEQYF,TGCGCCAGCAGCTTGGCCCCGGGCAGGGGCTACGAGCAGTACTTC
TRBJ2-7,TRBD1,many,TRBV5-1,CASSLTGTGEWEQYF,TGCGCCAGCAGCTTGACCGGGACAGGGGAGTGGGAGCAGTACTTC